This is a list of T cell receptor beta chains from one sample in a study of T cell repertoires in cytomegalovirus infection. Via MiXCR, TCRdb re-called the reads, giving one row per CDR3 protein. The sample has just under 500,000 distinct CDR3 sequences, 25% to 35% seen once. These receptors are not linked to any known antigen. The source material was cultured PBMCs, sampled from culture after CMV antigen stimulation. The origin of the receptors is a human donor in good health (CMV status not recorded). Some clones in this sample may be carry-over from other donors' samples. CDR3s include the opening cysteine and the closing phenylalanine or tryptophan. The D gene is left open where the match is weak. The listing skips clone size in some rows; elsewhere it reads once, few, many or a size class.

V gene: TRBV28; clone size: -; J gene: TRBJ1-4; D gene: TRBD1; CDR3 protein: CATRTGNNEKLFF; CDR3 DNA: TGTGCCACACGGACAGGAAATAATGAAAAACTGTTTTTT
V gene: TRBV7-2; clone size: -; J gene: TRBJ1-1; D gene: -; CDR3 protein: CASSSPRQRNTEAFF; CDR3 DNA: TGTGCCAGCAGCTCACCTAGACAGCGGAACACTGAAGCTTTCTTT
V gene: TRBV11-1; clone size: -; J gene: TRBJ2-3; D gene: -; CDR3 protein: CASSPGGSGLFTDTQYF; CDR3 DNA: TGTGCCAGCAGCCCCGGGGGTTCTGGACTTTTCACAGATACGCAGTATTTT
V gene: TRBV7-9; clone size: -; J gene: TRBJ1-3; D gene: -; CDR3 protein: CASSSNGQSGNTIYF; CDR3 DNA: TGTGCCAGCAGCTCAAACGGACAATCTGGAAACACCATATATTTT
V gene: TRBV4-1; clone size: few; J gene: TRBJ1-1; D gene: TRBD1; CDR3 protein: CASSPTDRGMNTEAFF; CDR3 DNA: TGCGCCAGCAGCCCGACCGACAGGGGCATGAACACTGAAGCTTTCTTT
V gene: TRBV19; clone size: -; J gene: TRBJ2-2; D gene: -; CDR3 protein: CASSIVAANTGELFF; CDR3 DNA: TGTGCCAGTAGTATAGTAGCGGCGAACACCGGGGAGCTGTTTTTT
V gene: TRBV6-1; clone size: -; J gene: TRBJ2-5; D gene: TRBD2; CDR3 protein: CASIRLAGYQETQYF; CDR3 DNA: TGTGCCAGCATACGACTAGCGGGATACCAAGAGACCCAGTACTTC
V gene: TRBV10-3; clone size: few; J gene: TRBJ2-1; D gene: -; CDR3 protein: CAISEGVGGNRNEQFF; CDR3 DNA: TGTGCCATCAGTGAGGGGGTGGGCGGGAATAGGAATGAGCAGTTCTTC
V gene: TRBV7-2; clone size: many; J gene: TRBJ2-3; D gene: TRBD2; CDR3 protein: CASSYPGLAQTDTQYF; CDR3 DNA: TGTGCCAGCAGCTATCCGGGACTAGCCCAAACAGATACGCAGTATTTT
V gene: TRBV7-4; clone size: -; J gene: TRBJ2-1; D gene: TRBD2; CDR3 protein: CASSARTREQFF; CDR3 DNA: TGTGCCAGCAGCGCAAGGACTAGGGAGCAGTTCTTC
V gene: TRBV20-1; clone size: -; J gene: TRBJ2-1; D gene: TRBD2; CDR3 protein: CSARVSGRNEQFF; CDR3 DNA: TGCAGTGCTAGAGTTTCCGGGAGGAATGAGCAGTTCTTC
V gene: TRBV28; clone size: few; J gene: TRBJ2-1; D gene: TRBD1; CDR3 protein: CASIGQVPSYNEQFF; CDR3 DNA: TGTGCCAGCATCGGACAGGTACCCTCCTACAATGAGCAGTTCTTC
V gene: TRBV29-1; clone size: -; J gene: TRBJ1-1; D gene: TRBD1; CDR3 protein: CSAKQGVITEAFF; CDR3 DNA: TGCAGCGCGAAACAGGGGGTGATCACTGAAGCTTTCTTT
V gene: TRBV19; clone size: few; J gene: TRBJ2-1; D gene: -; CDR3 protein: CASSPMEIAPTYNEQFF; CDR3 DNA: TGTGCCAGTAGTCCAATGGAAATAGCACCTACCTACAATGAGCAGTTCTTC
V gene: TRBV28; clone size: -; J gene: TRBJ1-2; D gene: -; CDR3 protein: CASSLPSYGYTF; CDR3 DNA: TGTGCCAGCAGTTTACCCAGCTATGGCTACACCTTC
V gene: TRBV7-6; clone size: few; J gene: TRBJ2-1; D gene: -; CDR3 protein: CASSTGVDYNEQFF; CDR3 DNA: TGTGCCAGCAGCACGGGAGTCGACTACAATGAGCAGTTCTTC
V gene: TRBV4-3; clone size: few; J gene: TRBJ2-7; D gene: -; CDR3 protein: CASSQEARGSYEQYF; CDR3 DNA: TGCGCCAGCAGCCAAGAGGCCCGGGGCAGCTACGAGCAGTACTTC
V gene: TRBV5-1; clone size: few; J gene: TRBJ2-3; D gene: TRBD2; CDR3 protein: CASSLEEGGDTDTQYF; CDR3 DNA: TGCGCCAGCAGCTTGGAGGAGGGAGGGGACACAGATACGCAGTATTTT
V gene: TRBV7-2; clone size: many; J gene: TRBJ2-3; D gene: TRBD2; CDR3 protein: CASSLAGLAGSDTQYF; CDR3 DNA: TGTGCCAGCAGCTTAGCGGGACTAGCGGGATCAGATACGCAGTATTTT
V gene: TRBV7-2; clone size: many; J gene: TRBJ2-3; D gene: -; CDR3 protein: CASDESGIRTDTQYF; CDR3 DNA: TGTGCCAGTGATGAGTCGGGAATTCGCACAGATACGCAGTATTTT
V gene: TRBV3-1; clone size: -; J gene: TRBJ2-3; D gene: TRBD2; CDR3 protein: CASTSGRGTDTQYF; CDR3 DNA: TGTGCCAGTACTAGCGGGAGAGGCACAGATACGCAGTATTTT
V gene: TRBV6-2/TRBV6-3; clone size: many; J gene: TRBJ2-6; D gene: -; CDR3 protein: CASSPLPGYSGANVLTF; CDR3 DNA: TGTGCCAGCAGCCCATTGCCGGGGTACTCTGGGGCCAACGTCCTGACTTTC
V gene: TRBV4-2; clone size: -; J gene: TRBJ1-1; D gene: TRBD1; CDR3 protein: CASSHPGTGRNTEAFF; CDR3 DNA: TGTGCCAGCAGCCATCCGGGGACAGGGCGGAACACTGAAGCTTTCTTT
V gene: TRBV11-2; clone size: many; J gene: TRBJ2-1; D gene: TRBD1; CDR3 protein: CASSPRGQEGDEQFF; CDR3 DNA: TGTGCCAGCAGCCCCCGGGGACAGGAAGGGGATGAGCAGTTCTTC
V gene: TRBV24-1; clone size: -; J gene: TRBJ2-1; D gene: TRBD2; CDR3 protein: CATSDLRTSDYNEQFF; CDR3 DNA: TGTGCCACCAGTGATTTGCGAACTAGCGATTACAATGAGCAGTTCTTC
V gene: TRBV12-3/TRBV12-4; clone size: few; J gene: TRBJ1-2; D gene: -; CDR3 protein: CASSFQTYGYTF; CDR3 DNA: TGTGCCAGCAGTTTCCAGACCTATGGCTACACCTTC
V gene: TRBV25-1; clone size: -; J gene: TRBJ2-2; D gene: TRBD1; CDR3 protein: CASSEIQGARTGELFF; CDR3 DNA: TGTGCCAGCAGTGAAATACAGGGGGCGCGCACCGGGGAGCTGTTTTTT
V gene: TRBV7-2; clone size: once; J gene: TRBJ1-2; D gene: TRBD1; CDR3 protein: CASSVGQGASYGYTF; CDR3 DNA: TGTGCCAGCAGCGTGGGACAGGGGGCGAGCTATGGCTACACCTTC
V gene: TRBV6-5; clone size: few; J gene: TRBJ2-1; D gene: -; CDR3 protein: CASSDIPGNEQFF; CDR3 DNA: TGTGCCAGCAGCGACATACCTGGCAATGAGCAGTTCTTC
V gene: TRBV6-2/TRBV6-3; clone size: few; J gene: TRBJ2-5; D gene: -; CDR3 protein: CASSFPQAGKTQYF; CDR3 DNA: TGTGCCAGCAGTTTCCCACAGGCGGGGAAGACCCAGTACTTC
V gene: TRBV10-3; clone size: -; J gene: TRBJ1-1; D gene: -; CDR3 protein: CATRTLNTEAFF; CDR3 DNA: TGTGCCACGAGAACCTTGAACACTGAAGCTTTCTTT
V gene: TRBV4-1; clone size: many; J gene: TRBJ1-2; D gene: TRBD1; CDR3 protein: CASSHATGGGYTF; CDR3 DNA: TGCGCCAGCAGCCACGCGACAGGGGGAGGCTACACCTTC
V gene: TRBV7-9; clone size: few; J gene: TRBJ1-4; D gene: TRBD1; CDR3 protein: CASRTNRQGRSNEKLFF; CDR3 DNA: TGTGCCAGCAGAACAAATCGACAGGGGCGGTCTAATGAAAAACTGTTTTTT
V gene: TRBV5-1; clone size: -; J gene: TRBJ2-2; D gene: -; CDR3 protein: CASSYDWTDTGELFF; CDR3 DNA: TGCGCCAGCAGTTACGATTGGACAGACACCGGGGAGCTGTTTTTT
V gene: TRBV12-3/TRBV12-4; clone size: few; J gene: TRBJ2-1; D gene: -; CDR3 protein: CASSLTGGVGNEQFF; CDR3 DNA: TGTGCCAGCAGTTTAACCGGAGGGGTGGGGAATGAGCAGTTCTTC
V gene: TRBV4-3; clone size: -; J gene: TRBJ2-1; D gene: TRBD2; CDR3 protein: CASSQGTSGDEQFF; CDR3 DNA: TGCGCCAGCAGCCAAGGGACTAGCGGGGATGAGCAGTTCTTC
V gene: TRBV6-5; clone size: -; J gene: TRBJ2-7; D gene: TRBD2; CDR3 protein: CASSKAGAYEQYF; CDR3 DNA: TGTGCCAGCAGCAAGGCGGGGGCCTACGAGCAGTACTTC
V gene: TRBV4-1; clone size: -; J gene: TRBJ2-1; D gene: TRBD2; CDR3 protein: CASSRGLGSNEQFF; CDR3 DNA: TGCGCCAGCAGCCGGGGACTAGGCTCCAATGAGCAGTTCTTC
V gene: TRBV7-3; clone size: -; J gene: TRBJ2-1; D gene: -; CDR3 protein: CASSSNEGRRSSYNEQFF; CDR3 DNA: TGTGCCAGCAGCTCAAACGAGGGGCGGAGAAGCTCCTACAATGAGCAGTTCTTC
V gene: TRBV7-2; clone size: many; J gene: TRBJ2-3; D gene: TRBD1; CDR3 protein: CASSQGADTQYF; CDR3 DNA: TGTGCCAGCAGTCAGGGGGCAGATACGCAGTATTTT
V gene: TRBV6-6; clone size: few; J gene: TRBJ1-5; D gene: -; CDR3 protein: CASSYSREGGHSNQPQHF; CDR3 DNA: TGTGCCAGCAGTTACTCAAGGGAAGGGGGGCATAGCAATCAGCCCCAGCATTTT
V gene: TRBV7-2; clone size: many; J gene: TRBJ1-5; D gene: -; CDR3 protein: CASSLPHGPVDNQPQHF; CDR3 DNA: TGTGCCAGCAGCTTACCCCATGGGCCGGTAGATAATCAGCCCCAGCATTTT
V gene: TRBV4-3; clone size: -; J gene: TRBJ2-1; D gene: -; CDR3 protein: CASSPGDGQPVRSYNEQFF; CDR3 DNA: TGCGCCAGCAGCCCAGGGGACGGACAGCCGGTGAGGTCCTACAATGAGCAGTTCTTC
V gene: TRBV4-1; clone size: few; J gene: TRBJ1-4; D gene: TRBD1; CDR3 protein: CASTSPGTGRKWEKLFF; CDR3 DNA: TGCGCCAGCACCTCCCCAGGGACAGGCCGCAAGTGGGAAAAACTGTTTTTT
V gene: TRBV11-3; clone size: few; J gene: TRBJ1-1; D gene: -; CDR3 protein: CASSQFVGAEAFF; CDR3 DNA: TGTGCCAGCAGCCAGTTCGTGGGAGCTGAAGCTTTCTTT
V gene: TRBV7-2; clone size: many; J gene: TRBJ1-4; D gene: TRBD1; CDR3 protein: CASSQGQGREKLFF; CDR3 DNA: TGTGCCAGCAGCCAAGGACAGGGCAGGGAAAAACTGTTTTTT
V gene: TRBV7-8; clone size: -; J gene: TRBJ2-1; D gene: TRBD2; CDR3 protein: CASSLAGLAGDFNSEQFF; CDR3 DNA: TGTGCCAGCAGCTTAGCGGGACTAGCGGGAGATTTCAATAGTGAGCAGTTCTTC
V gene: TRBV7-2; clone size: few; J gene: TRBJ2-1; D gene: TRBD1; CDR3 protein: CASSLARPGQGDTDEQFF; CDR3 DNA: TGTGCCAGCAGCTTAGCCCGACCGGGACAGGGAGATACGGATGAGCAGTTCTTC
V gene: TRBV27; clone size: -; J gene: TRBJ2-7; D gene: TRBD1; CDR3 protein: CASSITGQGEYEQYF; CDR3 DNA: TGTGCCAGCAGTATTACCGGACAGGGGGAATACGAGCAGTACTTC
V gene: TRBV7-9; clone size: many; J gene: TRBJ2-1; D gene: -; CDR3 protein: CASSFGYNEQFF; CDR3 DNA: TGTGCCAGCAGCTTCGGGTACAATGAGCAGTTCTTC
V gene: TRBV19; clone size: -; J gene: TRBJ2-3; D gene: -; CDR3 protein: CASSIDPFDPIGTQYF; CDR3 DNA: TGTGCCAGTAGTATAGACCCCTTCGACCCTATTGGGACGCAGTATTTT
V gene: TRBV7-2; clone size: -; J gene: TRBJ1-1; D gene: TRBD1; CDR3 protein: CASSRPGQGAQAFF; CDR3 DNA: TGTGCCAGCAGTCGTCCGGGACAGGGGGCTCAAGCTTTCTTT
V gene: TRBV5-4; clone size: few; J gene: TRBJ1-3; D gene: TRBD1; CDR3 protein: CASSLGGQGSSGNTIYF; CDR3 DNA: TGTGCCAGCAGCTTGGGGGGACAGGGGTCCTCTGGAAACACCATATATTTT
V gene: TRBV6-2/TRBV6-3; clone size: -; J gene: TRBJ2-1; D gene: -; CDR3 protein: CASSFNLDNEQFF; CDR3 DNA: TGTGCCAGCAGTTTCAACCTAGACAATGAGCAGTTCTTC